This entry lists 32 T cell receptor beta chains sequenced from one sample in a study of shared clonotypes between healthy human individuals. The repertoire was sequenced with immunoSEQ multiplex PCR; TCRdb's copy has only in-frame clones and lacks some. The table has hundreds of thousands of clones, about 96% seen once. Terminally differentiated effector memory CD45RA+ cells were excluded by CCR7 positive selection of CD45RO-negative cells. Sequencing input: naive CD8+ T cells sorted from blood. The receptors derive from a man younger than 45 in good health.

The genes are TRBV7-9 and TRBJ2-2; TRBD2 is a possible D gene (6 bases). Trimming pared 3 bases from V and 1 base from J, leaving 15 bases between. Germline CDR1 SEHNR, CDR2 FQNEAQ (reference sequence). The CDR3 has 17 amino acids. The CDR3 sequence is CASSFQASSENTGELFF. CDR3 nucleotides: TGTGCCAGCAGCTTCCAGGCATCTAGCGAGAACACCGGGGAGCTGTTTTTT.

V gene TRBV9 combines with J gene TRBJ2-7; D may be TRBD2 (5 bases). The CDR3 has 15 residues. Looked up from germline, CDR1 is SGDLS and CDR2 is YYNGEE. Trimming removed 0 bases at V and 4 bases at J, with 14 bases between. This CDR3 is CASSVGGSLVYEQYF. The CDR3 DNA reads as TGTGCCAGCAGCGTAGGTGGGAGCTTAGTTTACGAGCAGTACTTC.

The chain is built from TRBV14 and TRBJ1-2; D is perhaps TRBD1 (5 bases). V lost 0 bases, J lost 8 bases, and 25 bases lay in between. The length of the CDR3 is 18 residues. Germline loops: CDR1 SGHDN, CDR2 FVKESK. The CDR3 is CASSQDDSLTMAGKGYTF. CDR3 DNA sequence: TGTGCCAGCAGCCAAGATGACAGTCTAACTATGGCTGGAAAGGGCTACACCTTC.

The chain employs TRBV2 and TRBJ1-1; D gene ambiguous. Germline lookup yields CDR1 SNHLY and CDR2 FYNNEI. Trimming took off 1 base at V and 7 bases at J, with 4 bases between the two ends. CDR3 length: 11 amino acids. CDR3 DNA sequence: TGTGCCAGCAGTGAAGTGAATGAAGCTTTCTTT. Protein product: CASSEVNEAFF.

The genes are TRBV27 and TRBJ2-1, with 7 bases identical to TRBD1. This CDR3 region has 14 residues. Germline-derived CDR1 and CDR2 are MNHEY and SMNVEV (reference sequence). V lost 7 bases, J lost 4 bases, and 7 bases stayed unmatched. CDR3 residues: CASTRGQNYNEQFF. DNA of the CDR3: TGTGCCAGCACCCGGGGACAGAATTACAATGAGCAGTTCTTC.

The V and J genes are TRBV5-8 and TRBJ2-5; a possible D gene is TRBD2 (5 bases). Between the trimmed V and J ends, which lost 3 bases and 7 bases, there was a span of 16 bases. The CDR3 loop spans 14 amino acids. In germline, CDR1 is SGHTS, CDR2 YDEGEE. The CDR3 DNA is TGTGCCAGCAGCTCCACCAACGAGGCGGGGACCCAGTACTTC. Its translation: CASSSTNEAGTQYF.

The chain joins TRBV4-3 to TRBJ2-4; D is unresolved. This CDR3 has 14 amino acids. Per germline, CDR1 LGHNA and CDR2 YSLEER. V was pared by 2 bases and J by 8 bases, with 13 bases between. CDR3 DNA sequence: TGCGCCAGCAGCCAATACAAGAAAAGGGACATTCAGTACTTC. Translating gives CASSQYKKRDIQYF.

The J gene is TRBJ2-2, the V gene TRBV5-8; tentatively, D is TRBD1 (6 bases). Germline assignment: CDR1 SGHTS and CDR2 YDEGEE. The CDR3 has 15 amino acids. Trimming pared 2 bases from V and 5 bases from J, leaving 13 bases between. CDR3 amino acids: CASSFRGVQTGELFF. The CDR3 DNA reads as TGTGCCAGCAGCTTCAGGGGTGTTCAGACCGGGGAGCTGTTTTTT.

The J gene is TRBJ2-1, the V gene TRBV29-1, with 7 bases fitting TRBD1. The CDR3 spans 14 residues. V shed 6 bases, J shed 0 bases, and the junction held 5 bases outside the gene matches. Germline CDR1 reads SQVTM; CDR2 reads ANQGSEA. CDR3 amino acids: CSVVRQGSYNEQFF. The CDR3 bases are TGCAGCGTGGTGAGACAGGGCTCCTACAATGAGCAGTTCTTC.

The chain couples TRBV6-5 to TRBJ2-1, with 9 bases aligning to TRBD1. Germline lookup yields CDR1 MNHEY and CDR2 SVGAGI. The V and J ends lost 5 bases and 6 bases, in that order; junction bases with no gene match: 8. This CDR3 region has 15 residues. The CDR3 region is CASSTGTGMSNEQFF. CDR3 bases: TGTGCCAGCAGTACCGGGACAGGGATGTCCAATGAGCAGTTCTTC.

V and J are TRBV7-6 and TRBJ2-7; the match to TRBD2 covers 10 bases. CDR3 length equals 16 residues. V gave up 5 bases and J gave up 7 bases; unmatched junction bases: 14. The germline V gene has CDR1 SGHVS and CDR2 FNYEAQ. Written as DNA, the CDR3 is TGTGCCAGCAGCGAAGACCGAAGCGGGAGGGCCTTAGAGCAGTACTTC. Protein sequence: CASSEDRSGRALEQYF.

This clone was recorded only once. The gene calls are TRBV21-1 and TRBJ2-7; the table's D call of TRBD2 was not tested on the DNA. TRBV21-1 is a pseudogene locus. The CDR3 spans 15 residues. This CDR3 reads CASWRGTIVTYEQYF. The CDR3 DNA is TGTGCCAGCTGGAGAGGCACCATCGTAACCTACGAGCAGTACTTC.

This clone was seen once. The rearrangement joins TRBV5-6 to TRBJ2-7; 9 bases align to TRBD1. The CDR3 sequence is 12 residues long. Germline V gives CDR1 SGHDT, CDR2 YYEEEE. The V and J ends lost 3 bases and 6 bases, in that order; junction bases with no gene match: 1. The CDR3 loop reads CASSWGQGEQYF. The CDR3 nucleotides are TGTGCCAGCAGCTGGGGACAGGGCGAGCAGTACTTC.

This chain joins TRBV27 and TRBJ1-2; no clear D. This CDR3 has 14 residues. The V end was cut by 6 bases, the J end by 2 bases, with 13 bases between. The germline V gene has CDR1 MNHEY and CDR2 SMNVEV (reference sequence). CDR3 loop: CASRDTRLNYGYTF. CDR3 sequence (DNA): TGTGCCAGCAGGGATACCAGACTCAACTATGGCTACACCTTC.

This chain connects TRBV7-2 to TRBJ2-2; the D gene is possibly TRBD2 (6 bases). Looked up from germline, CDR1 is SGHTA and CDR2 is FQGNSA. The CDR3 runs to 16 residues. The V and J ends lost 4 bases and 5 bases respectively, with 17 bases between them. As DNA, the CDR3 is TGTGCCAGCAGCTACAGCGGGTCCCAACCTACCGGGGAGCTGTTTTTT. This encodes CASSYSGSQPTGELFF.

The chain recombines TRBV7-9 with TRBJ2-7; D may correspond to TRBD1 or TRBD2 (5 bases each). The V end was cut by 4 bases, the J end by 9 bases, with 16 bases between. Germline V gene data show CDR1 as SEHNR and CDR2 as FQNEAQ (reference sequence). This CDR3 region has 13 residues. CDR3 nucleotide sequence: TGTGCCAGCAGCTCCGGGACGATCTACCTGCAGTACTTC. This encodes CASSSGTIYLQYF.

This chain joins TRBV7-9 and TRBJ2-7; D unclear. Trimming pared 4 bases from V and 7 bases from J, leaving 11 bases between. Germline assignment: CDR1 SEHNR and CDR2 FQNEAQ (reference sequence). There are 12 residues in the CDR3. CDR3 region: CASSSNPTEQYF. The CDR3 DNA reads as TGTGCCAGCAGCTCCAACCCCACAGAGCAGTACTTC. Full variable domain (missing parts from reference TRBV7-9 and TRBJ2-7): DTGVSQNPRHKITKRGQNVTFRCDPISEHNRLYWYRQTLGQGPEFLTYFQNEAQLEKSRLLSDRFSAERPKGSFSTLEIQRTEQGDSAMYLCASSSNPTEQYFGPGTRLTVT.

The sample holds one count of this clone. V usage is TRBV18 and J usage is TRBJ2-7; maybe TRBD1 (6 bases). CDR3 length: 15 amino acids. The germline gives CDR1 KGHSH, CDR2 LQKENI. V was cut by 3 bases and J by 2 bases, with 14 bases left in between. The CDR3 reads CASSPGHSLTYEQYF. DNA of the CDR3: TGTGCCAGCTCACCGGGACACTCCTTAACCTACGAGCAGTACTTC.

The gene calls are TRBV7-9 and TRBJ2-1, with 7 positions matching TRBD1. V trimming: 1 base; J trimming: 5 bases; junction bases outside the gene matches: 8. The CDR3 contains 16 residues. Germline V gene sequence: CDR1 SEHNR, CDR2 FQNEAQ (reference sequence). The CDR3 nucleotides are TGTGCCAGCAGCTTAGATGAGGGGGCGCCTCACAATGAGCAGTTCTTC. This gives the protein CASSLDEGAPHNEQFF.

The rearrangement links TRBV5-1 to TRBJ2-2, with 8 positions matching TRBD1. CDR3 size: 16 residues. Trimming removed 4 bases from V and 4 bases from J; junction bases left unmatched: 9. Germline CDR1 reads SGHRS; CDR2 reads YFSETQ. CDR3 in DNA: TGCGCCAGCAGCACCGGACAGGGAGAGGGCACCGGGGAGCTGTTTTTT. Residues: CASSTGQGEGTGELFF.

The chain is built from TRBV10-2 and TRBJ2-3; no clear D. This CDR3 has 11 amino acids. V was clipped by 9 bases and J by 7 bases, with 11 bases between them. Germline-derived CDR1 and CDR2 are WSHSY and SAAADI. CDR3 protein: CASEAGHTQYF. The CDR3 nucleotides are TGCGCCAGTGAGGCCGGCCATACGCAGTATTTT.

This chain uses TRBV11-2 with TRBJ2-3; D is uncertain. The CDR3 loop spans 15 amino acids. Germline V gene lookup returns CDR1 SGHAT and CDR2 FQNNGV. V lost 5 bases, J lost 2 bases, and 14 bases lay in between. CDR3 bases: TGTGCCAGCAGCCCCATGACGGGCTACACAGATACGCAGTATTTT. It specifies CASSPMTGYTDTQYF.

The chain employs TRBV4-1 and TRBJ1-2; no reliable D call. The V gene's germline CDR1 is MGHRA and CDR2 YSYEKL. The CDR3 covers 15 residues. The germline V and J ends were trimmed by 0 bases and 8 bases, with 16 bases remaining between them. In DNA, the CDR3 is TGCGCCAGCAGCCAAGATGCCCTGGGTTTCACGGGCTACACCTTC. This codes for CASSQDALGFTGYTF.

This clone is a singleton in its sample. The rearrangement uses TRBV25-1 and TRBJ2-7; the match to TRBD1 covers 7 bases. CDR3 length equals 13 residues. Germline V gene sequence: CDR1 MGHDK, CDR2 SYGVNS. Trimming removed 8 bases from V and 5 bases from J; junction bases left unmatched: 9. CDR3 DNA sequence: TGTGCCAGCCTACACACAGGGGTCAACGAGCAGTACTTC. The encoded protein is CASLHTGVNEQYF.

V gene TRBV7-9 combines with J gene TRBJ2-7; D is perhaps TRBD1 or TRBD2 (5 bases each). V shed 3 bases and J shed 3 bases, with 12 bases lying between them. This CDR3 has 14 residues. The germline V gene has CDR1 SEHNR and CDR2 FQNEAQ (reference sequence). The CDR3 nucleotides are TGTGCCAGCAGCTTCACGGGGCCGTACTACGAGCAGTACTTC. It translates to CASSFTGPYYEQYF.

The chain couples TRBV18 to TRBJ1-1; D unclear. Trimming stripped 2 bases from V and 0 bases from J, with 16 bases between. Germline V gene sequence: CDR1 KGHSH, CDR2 LQKENI. The length of the CDR3 is 17 residues. The CDR3 loop reads CASSPVASMAMNTEAFF. The CDR3, as DNA: TGTGCCAGCTCACCAGTCGCCAGCATGGCAATGAACACTGAAGCTTTCTTT.

Here the CDR3 DNA reads TGTGCCAGCAGCCAAGGGGGGGGCCCCTACGAGCAGTACTTC. Its translation is CASSQGGGPYEQYF. The chain couples TRBV4-2 to TRBJ2-7; a possible D gene is TRBD2 (7 bases). The ends were cut back, 1 base at V and 2 bases at J, with 9 bases in the middle. Germline CDR1 LGHNA, CDR2 YNFKEQ. The CDR3 spans 14 residues.

The chain employs TRBV7-3 and TRBJ2-3; D gene uncertain. With 3 bases removed from V and 1 base from J, the gap between germline ends came to 11 bases. CDR1 and CDR2 from the germline V gene are SGHTA and FQGTGA. CDR3 length: 15 residues. CDR3 in DNA: TGTGCCAGCAGCTTGGGTGATCTAGGCACAGATACGCAGTATTTT. Protein sequence: CASSLGDLGTDTQYF.

This sequence joins TRBV27 and TRBJ1-2, with 8 bases aligning to TRBD1. Germline V gene sequence: CDR1 MNHEY, CDR2 SMNVEV (reference sequence). The V segment lost 2 bases and the J segment 2 bases; nucleotides outside the gene matches: 4. The CDR3 has 15 residues. The CDR3 sequence: CASSLGQGANYGYTF. CDR3 DNA sequence: TGTGCCAGCAGTTTAGGGCAGGGGGCGAACTATGGCTACACCTTC.

The rearrangement links TRBV7-8 to TRBJ1-3; 7 positions agree with TRBD1. The CDR3 extends over 18 amino acids. The V segment lost 5 bases and the J segment 1 base; nucleotides outside the gene matches: 14. Germline assignment: CDR1 SGHVS and CDR2 FQNEAQ. This CDR3 reads CASSNLRLMTGSGNTIYF. CDR3 DNA sequence: TGTGCCAGCAGCAACCTCCGACTTATGACAGGGTCTGGAAACACCATATATTTT.

V usage is TRBV7-9 and J usage is TRBJ2-7; 7 positions match TRBD2. Germline V CDR1 and CDR2: SEHNR, FQNEAQ (reference sequence). The trim removed 5 bases at V and 12 bases at J, leaving 19 bases unmatched. The CDR3 spans 15 residues. Written as DNA, the CDR3 is TGTGCCAGCAGCCCTCTTCCGGGACTACACCCAACCTGGTACTTC. Translating gives CASSPLPGLHPTWYF.

J is TRBJ2-2 and V is TRBV9; 9 bases map to TRBD1. The V segment lost 4 bases and the J segment 6 bases; nucleotides outside the gene matches: 10. Germline assignment: CDR1 SGDLS and CDR2 YYNGEE. This CDR3 spans 16 amino acids. The CDR3 sequence is CASSPRTGDLAGELFF. CDR3 DNA: TGTGCCAGCAGCCCACGGACAGGGGATCTCGCCGGGGAGCTGTTTTTT.